This T cell receptor (beta chain) comes out of a study of cytomegalovirus exposure and HLA in healthy donors. General study findings and limits: Trimming of TCR beta V- and J-genes showed a link, identified in a later analysis, to a missense DCLRE1C variant. A classifier reportedly called cytomegalovirus status with high sensitivity and specificity.

On this clone itself: Its antigen is still unknown.

The study ran its PCR with 60 Vbeta and 13 Jbeta primers. Clones were sequenced by immunoSEQ multiplex PCR, and TCRdb holds only the in-frame ones, with some missing. The data hold approximately 140,000 clones, with around 79% observed a single time. The material sequenced was PBMCs. The source is a human donor in good health.

The CDR3 here is CASSMDGDRINEQFF. CDR3 coding DNA: TGCGCCAGCAGCATGGATGGGGACAGAATCAATGAGCAGTTCTTC. The chain is built from TRBV5-1 and TRBJ2-1, with TRBD1 identical over 7 bases. The CDR3 runs 15 residues. V lost 4 bases to trimming and J lost 6 bases; unmatched junction nucleotides: 10. From germline, CDR1 is SGHRS and CDR2 YFSETQ.